The clone carrying this T cell receptor beta chain appeared a single time. The CDR3 covers 14 residues. From germline, CDR1 is MNHNY and CDR2 SVGAGI (reference sequence). V was shortened by 6 bases and J by 4 bases, with 15 bases between the two germline ends. The sample comes from a study of blood T cell repertoires in COVID-19. Profiling relied on immunoSEQ multiplex PCR, and the TCRdb table lists in-frame clones only, not all of them. Altogether 410,000 or so clones are present, 70% to 90% being singletons, with the ten largest covering around 1.5%. The sequence derives from a middle-aged woman with COVID-19, enrolled during active disease. This chain joins TRBV6-6 and TRBJ1-1; D ambiguous. Material: peripheral blood. CDR3 bases: TGTGCCAGCAGGATAGGGAGGAGTGGCACTGAAGCTTTCTTT. Encoded protein: CASRIGRSGTEAFF.